This TCR beta chain appears in the sequencing data of a study of T-cell memory formation after mild COVID-19. This clonotype was recorded a few times. TCRdb processed the 5' RACE reads anew with MiXCR; each CDR3 protein has one entry. The data hold 75,000 to 95,000 distinct CDR3 sequences, with over 12% observed a single time. This CDR3 comprises 11 residues. Per the germline V gene, CDR1 is KGHDR and CDR2 is SFDVKD. V was clipped by 6 bases and J by 6 bases, with 7 bases between them. The sequenced sample consisted of PBMCs or a T cell subset sorted from them (not recorded which). The genes are TRBV24-1 and TRBJ2-5, with D unclear. The source of this sequence is a man aged 18 to 30 who had mild COVID-19 (a few samples of this study predate the infection). Cell type and time point are not known. The CDR3 here is CATSRGKTQYF. Written as DNA, the CDR3 is TGTGCCACCAGTCGCGGCAAGACCCAGTACTTC.